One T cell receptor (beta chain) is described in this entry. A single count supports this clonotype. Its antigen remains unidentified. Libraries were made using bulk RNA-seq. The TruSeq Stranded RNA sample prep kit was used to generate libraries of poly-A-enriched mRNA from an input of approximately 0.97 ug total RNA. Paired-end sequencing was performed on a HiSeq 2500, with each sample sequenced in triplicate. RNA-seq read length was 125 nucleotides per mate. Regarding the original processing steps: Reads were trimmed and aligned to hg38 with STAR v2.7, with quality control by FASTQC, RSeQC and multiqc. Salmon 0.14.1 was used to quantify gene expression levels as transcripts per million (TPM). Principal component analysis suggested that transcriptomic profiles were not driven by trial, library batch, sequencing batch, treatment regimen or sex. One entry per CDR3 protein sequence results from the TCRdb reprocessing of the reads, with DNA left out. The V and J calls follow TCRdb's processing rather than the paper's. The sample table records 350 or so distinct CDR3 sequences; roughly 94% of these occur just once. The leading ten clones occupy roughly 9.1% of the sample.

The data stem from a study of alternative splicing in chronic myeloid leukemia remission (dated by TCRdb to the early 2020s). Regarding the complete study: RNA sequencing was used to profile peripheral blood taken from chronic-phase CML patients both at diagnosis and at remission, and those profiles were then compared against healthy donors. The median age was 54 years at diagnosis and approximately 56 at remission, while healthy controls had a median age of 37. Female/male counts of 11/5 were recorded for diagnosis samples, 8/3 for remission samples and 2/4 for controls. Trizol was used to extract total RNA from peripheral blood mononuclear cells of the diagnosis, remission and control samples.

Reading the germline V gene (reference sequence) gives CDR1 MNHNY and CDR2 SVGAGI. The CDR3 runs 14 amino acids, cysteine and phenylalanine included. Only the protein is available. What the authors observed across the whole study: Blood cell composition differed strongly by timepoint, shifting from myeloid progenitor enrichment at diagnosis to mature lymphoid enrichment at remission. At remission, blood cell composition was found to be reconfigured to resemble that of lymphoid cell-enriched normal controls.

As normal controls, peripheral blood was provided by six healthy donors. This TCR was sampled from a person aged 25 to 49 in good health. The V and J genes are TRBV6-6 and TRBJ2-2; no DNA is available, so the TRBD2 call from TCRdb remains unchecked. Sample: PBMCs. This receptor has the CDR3 CASSYSQNTGELFF.